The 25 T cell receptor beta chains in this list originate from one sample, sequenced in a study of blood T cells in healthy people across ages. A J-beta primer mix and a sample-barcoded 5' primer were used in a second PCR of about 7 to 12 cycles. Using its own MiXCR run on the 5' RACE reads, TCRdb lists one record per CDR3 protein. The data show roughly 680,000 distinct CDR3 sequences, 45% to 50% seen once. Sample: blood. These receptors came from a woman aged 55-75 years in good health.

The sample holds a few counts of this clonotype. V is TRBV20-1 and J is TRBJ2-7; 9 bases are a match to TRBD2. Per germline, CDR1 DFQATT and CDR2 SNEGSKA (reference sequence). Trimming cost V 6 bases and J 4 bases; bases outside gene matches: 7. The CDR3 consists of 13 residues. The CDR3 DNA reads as TGCAGTGCGCCGCCGGGACTAGCATACGAGCAGTACTTC. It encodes CSAPPGLAYEQYF.

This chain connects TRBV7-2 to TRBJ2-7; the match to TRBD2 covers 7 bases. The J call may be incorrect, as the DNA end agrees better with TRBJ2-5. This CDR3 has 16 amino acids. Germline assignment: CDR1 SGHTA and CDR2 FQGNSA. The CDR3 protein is CASSPLKRGGWETQYF. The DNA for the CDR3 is TGTGCCAGCAGCCCCTTAAAGCGGGGCGGGTGGGAGACCCAGTACTTC.

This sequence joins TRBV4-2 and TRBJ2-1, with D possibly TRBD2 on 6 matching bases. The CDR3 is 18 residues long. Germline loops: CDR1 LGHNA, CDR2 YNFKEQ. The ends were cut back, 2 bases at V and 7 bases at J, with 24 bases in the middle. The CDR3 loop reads CASSQTRSAGISGNEQFF. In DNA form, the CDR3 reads TGTGCCAGCAGCCAAACCAGGAGTGCGGGAATCTCTGGTAATGAGCAGTTCTTC.

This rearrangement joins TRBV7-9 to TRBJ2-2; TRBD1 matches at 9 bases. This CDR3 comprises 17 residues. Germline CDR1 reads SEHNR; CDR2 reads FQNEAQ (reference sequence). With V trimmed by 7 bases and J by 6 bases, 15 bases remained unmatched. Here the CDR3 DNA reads TGTGCCAGCACGATCTGGACAGGGGCTAACAGGGCCGGGGAGCTGTTTTTT. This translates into CASTIWTGANRAGELFF.

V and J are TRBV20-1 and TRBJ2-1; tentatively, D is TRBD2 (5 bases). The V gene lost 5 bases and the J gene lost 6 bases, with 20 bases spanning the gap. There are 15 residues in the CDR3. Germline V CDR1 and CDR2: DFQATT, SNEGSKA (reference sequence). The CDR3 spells CSARQTSFLGNEQFF. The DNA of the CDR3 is TGCAGTGCTCGACAAACTAGTTTCTTGGGCAATGAGCAGTTCTTC.

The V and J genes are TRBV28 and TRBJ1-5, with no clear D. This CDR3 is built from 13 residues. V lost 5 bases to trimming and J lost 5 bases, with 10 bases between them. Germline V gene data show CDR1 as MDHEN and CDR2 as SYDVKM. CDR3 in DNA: TGTGCCAGCAGTGTATACTGGGATCAGCCCCAGCATTTT. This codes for CASSVYWDQPQHF.

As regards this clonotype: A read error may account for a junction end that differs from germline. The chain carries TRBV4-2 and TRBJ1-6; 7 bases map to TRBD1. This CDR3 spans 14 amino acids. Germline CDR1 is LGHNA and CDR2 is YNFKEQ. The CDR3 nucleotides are TGTGCCAGCAGCCCGGGGACAGCACATTCACCCATCCACTTT. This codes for CASSPGTAHSPIHF.

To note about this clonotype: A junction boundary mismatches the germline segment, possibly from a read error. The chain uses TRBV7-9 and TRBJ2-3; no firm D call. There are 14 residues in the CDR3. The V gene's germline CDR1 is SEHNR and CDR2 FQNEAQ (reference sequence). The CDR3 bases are TGCGCCAGCAGCTTAGTCGCCTACGGAGATACGCAGTATTTT. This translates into CASSLVAYGDTQYF.

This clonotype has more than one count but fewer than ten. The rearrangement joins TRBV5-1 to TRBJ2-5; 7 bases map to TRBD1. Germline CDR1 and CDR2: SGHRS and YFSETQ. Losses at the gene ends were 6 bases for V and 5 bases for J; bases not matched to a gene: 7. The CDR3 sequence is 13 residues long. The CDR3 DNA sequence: TGCGCCAGCAAAACAGGGGTAGGGGAGACCCAGTACTTC. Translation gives CASKTGVGETQYF.

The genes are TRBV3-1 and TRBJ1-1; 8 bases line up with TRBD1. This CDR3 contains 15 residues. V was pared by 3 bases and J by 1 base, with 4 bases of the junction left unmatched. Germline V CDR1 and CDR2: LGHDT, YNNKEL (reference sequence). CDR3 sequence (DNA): TGTGCCAGCAGCCACGCTGGACAGGGGAACACTGAAGCTTTCTTT. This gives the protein CASSHAGQGNTEAFF.

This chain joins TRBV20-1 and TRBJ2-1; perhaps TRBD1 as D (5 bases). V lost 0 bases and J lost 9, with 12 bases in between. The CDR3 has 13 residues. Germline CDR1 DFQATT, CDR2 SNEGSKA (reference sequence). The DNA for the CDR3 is TGCAGTGCTAGAGAACCGCGTAGGGGTGAGCAGTTCTTC. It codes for CSAREPRRGEQFF.

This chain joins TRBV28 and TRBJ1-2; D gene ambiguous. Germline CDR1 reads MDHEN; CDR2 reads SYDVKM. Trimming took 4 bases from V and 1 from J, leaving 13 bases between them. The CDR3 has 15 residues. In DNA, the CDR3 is TGTGCCAGCAGTTCTAACAAGGGAGATAACTATGGCTACACCTTC. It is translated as CASSSNKGDNYGYTF.

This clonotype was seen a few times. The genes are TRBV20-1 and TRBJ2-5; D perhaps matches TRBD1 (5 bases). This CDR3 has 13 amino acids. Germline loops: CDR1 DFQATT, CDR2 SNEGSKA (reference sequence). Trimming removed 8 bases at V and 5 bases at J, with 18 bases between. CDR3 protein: CSQPAGFGETQYF. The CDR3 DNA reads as TGCAGTCAGCCGGCAGGGTTCGGTGAGACCCAGTACTTC.

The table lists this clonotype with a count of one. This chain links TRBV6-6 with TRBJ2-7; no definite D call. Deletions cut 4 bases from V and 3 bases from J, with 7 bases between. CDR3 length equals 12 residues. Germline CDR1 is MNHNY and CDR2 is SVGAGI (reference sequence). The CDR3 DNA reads TGTGCCAGCAGTTCGTGGGACTACGAGCAGTACTTC. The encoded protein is CASSSWDYEQYF.

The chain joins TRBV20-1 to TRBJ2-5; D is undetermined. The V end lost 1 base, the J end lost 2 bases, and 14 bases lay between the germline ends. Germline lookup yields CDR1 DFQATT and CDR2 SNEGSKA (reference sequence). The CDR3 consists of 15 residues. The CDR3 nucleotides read TGCAGTGCTAGAGGGGGTGACCGCCGACAAGAGACCCAGTACTTC. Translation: CSARGGDRRQETQYF.

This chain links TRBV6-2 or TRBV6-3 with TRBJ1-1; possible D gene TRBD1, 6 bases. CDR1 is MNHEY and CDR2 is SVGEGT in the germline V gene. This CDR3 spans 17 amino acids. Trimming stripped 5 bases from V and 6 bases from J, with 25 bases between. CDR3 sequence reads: CASSTGTSDGWGPEAFF. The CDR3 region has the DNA TGTGCCAGCAGTACCGGGACCTCCGACGGCTGGGGGCCTGAAGCTTTCTTT.

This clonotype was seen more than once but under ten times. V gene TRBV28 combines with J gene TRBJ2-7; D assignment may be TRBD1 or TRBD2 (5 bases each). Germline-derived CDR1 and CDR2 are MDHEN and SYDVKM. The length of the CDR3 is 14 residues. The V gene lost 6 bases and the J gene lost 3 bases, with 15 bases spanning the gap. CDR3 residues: CASSELGENYEQYF. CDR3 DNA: TGTGCCAGCAGCGAACTGGGGGAAAACTACGAGCAGTACTTC.

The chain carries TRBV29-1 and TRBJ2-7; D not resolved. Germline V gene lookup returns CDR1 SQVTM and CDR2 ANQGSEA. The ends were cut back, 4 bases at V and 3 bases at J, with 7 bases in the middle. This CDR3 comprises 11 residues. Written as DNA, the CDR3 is TGCAGCGTTGTGGACGGCTACGAGCAGTACTTC. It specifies CSVVDGYEQYF.

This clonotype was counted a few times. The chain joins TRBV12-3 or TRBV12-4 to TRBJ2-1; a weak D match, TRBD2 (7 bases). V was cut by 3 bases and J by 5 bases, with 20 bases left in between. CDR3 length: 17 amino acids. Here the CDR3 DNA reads TGTGCCAGCAGTTTCTCAGCTGCGGGGGCCTTAGACAATGAGCAGTTCTTC. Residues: CASSFSAAGALDNEQFF.

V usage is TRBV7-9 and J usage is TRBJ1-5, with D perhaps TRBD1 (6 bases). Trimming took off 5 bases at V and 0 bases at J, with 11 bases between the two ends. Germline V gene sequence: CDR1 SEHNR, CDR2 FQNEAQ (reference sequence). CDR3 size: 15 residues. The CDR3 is CASSAGQLSNQPQHF. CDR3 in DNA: TGTGCCAGCAGCGCCGGACAGCTTAGCAATCAGCCCCAGCATTTT. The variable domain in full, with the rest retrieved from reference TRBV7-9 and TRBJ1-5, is DTGVSQNPRHKITKRGQNVTFRCDPISEHNRLYWYRQTLGQGPEFLTYFQNEAQLEKSRLLSDRFSAERPKGSFSTLEIQRTEQGDSAMYLCASSAGQLSNQPQHFGDGTRLSIL.

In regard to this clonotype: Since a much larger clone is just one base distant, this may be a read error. CDR3 coding DNA: TGCAGCGTTGAATCGGAGGGGGACAGAGTAGAGACCCAGTACTTC. As protein: CSVESEGDRVETQYF. The chain joins TRBV29-1 to TRBJ2-5; D is perhaps TRBD1 (7 bases). The CDR3 runs 15 residues. CDR1 is SQVTM, CDR2 ANQGSEA, per germline. Trimming left V 2 bases short and J 4 bases short, with 17 bases between.

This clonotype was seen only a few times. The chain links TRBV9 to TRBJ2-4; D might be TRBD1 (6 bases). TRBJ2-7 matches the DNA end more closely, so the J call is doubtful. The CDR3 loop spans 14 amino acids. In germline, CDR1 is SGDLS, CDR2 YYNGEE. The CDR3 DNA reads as TGTGCCAGCAGCGCCGGGACACACTCCTACGAGCAGTACTTC. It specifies CASSAGTHSYEQYF.

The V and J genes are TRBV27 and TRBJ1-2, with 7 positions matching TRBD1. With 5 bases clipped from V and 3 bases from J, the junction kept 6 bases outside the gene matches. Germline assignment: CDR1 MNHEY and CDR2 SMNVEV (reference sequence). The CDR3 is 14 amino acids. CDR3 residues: CASSKIQGHYGYTF. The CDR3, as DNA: TGTGCCAGCAGTAAAATACAGGGGCACTATGGCTACACCTTC.

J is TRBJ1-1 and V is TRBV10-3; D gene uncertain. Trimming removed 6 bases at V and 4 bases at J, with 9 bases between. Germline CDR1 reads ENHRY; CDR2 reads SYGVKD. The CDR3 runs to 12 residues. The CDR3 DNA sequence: TGTGCCATCAGAGTGGAGGGCACTGAAGCTTTCTTT. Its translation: CAIRVEGTEAFF.

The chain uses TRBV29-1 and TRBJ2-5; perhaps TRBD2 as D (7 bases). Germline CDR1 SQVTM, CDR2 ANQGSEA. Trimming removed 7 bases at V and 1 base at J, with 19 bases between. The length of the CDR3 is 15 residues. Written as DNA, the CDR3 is TGCAGCGCCGTTAGGTCGGGGGGCAGCCAAGAGACCCAGTACTTC. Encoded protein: CSAVRSGGSQETQYF.